Listed here are 24 T cell receptor beta chains from one sample, sequenced in a study of human T cells and chemical hapten exposure. Indicated time point: pre-sensitization, week 0. Noted treatment: therapeutic diphenylcyclopropenone sensitization with weekly scalp DPC. TCRdb reanalysed the RACE reads using MiXCR and keeps one entry per CDR3 protein. The data hold some 300,000 distinct CDR3 sequences, with about 5% observed a single time. The specimen was whole blood, collected in connection with sensitization to the hapten diphenylcyclopropenone (DPC). The receptors derive from a woman between 18 and 29 years old with alopecia areata. Some clones in this sample may be carry-over from other donors' samples.

This clonotype has more than one count but fewer than ten. J is TRBJ2-3 and V is TRBV5-1; TRBD1 or TRBD2 may be the D gene (5 bases each). V shed 9 bases and J shed 4 bases, with 27 bases lying between them. The CDR3 is made up of 17 amino acids. The germline V gene encodes CDR1 SGHRS and CDR2 YFSETQ. CDR3 amino acids: CATHSGTNPGWADTQYF. CDR3 DNA sequence: TGCGCCACCCATTCCGGGACGAATCCCGGTTGGGCAGATACGCAGTATTTT. The full variable domain, completed using reference TRBV5-1 and TRBJ2-3, is KAGVTQTPRYLIKTRGQQVTLSCSPISGHRSVSWYQQTPGQGLQFLFEYFSETQRNKGNFPGRFSGRQFSNSRSEMNVSTLELGDSALYLCATHSGTNPGWADTQYFGPGTRLTVL.

This clonotype was detected only a few times. The CDR3 DNA sequence: TGTGCCGCCCGGACAACCAGCACAGATACGCAGTATTTT. Its translation: CAARTTSTDTQYF. The chain employs TRBV6-2 or TRBV6-3 and TRBJ2-3; a possible D gene is TRBD1 (5 bases). This CDR3 is built from 13 residues. Germline CDR1 reads MNHEY; CDR2 reads SVGEGT. V dropped 11 bases and J dropped 0 bases, with 12 bases sitting between them.

In its sample, this clonotype was seen many times. The rearrangement joins TRBV20-1 to TRBJ1-4, with 9 bases fitting TRBD1. The V and J ends lost 5 bases and 4 bases, in that order; junction bases with no gene match: 8. This CDR3 region has 15 residues. Germline lookup yields CDR1 DFQATT and CDR2 SNEGSKA (reference sequence). In DNA, the CDR3 is TGCAGTGCTCCCGGACAGGGGCTCGGTAATGAAAAACTGTTTTTT. This sequence encodes CSAPGQGLGNEKLFF.

This clonotype was counted at least ten times. The rearrangement uses TRBV6-5 and TRBJ1-1; no clear D gene. The V gene lost 7 bases and the J gene lost 7 bases, with 16 bases spanning the gap. This CDR3 has 13 residues. Per germline, CDR1 MNHEY and CDR2 SVGAGI. CDR3 residues: CASTTYFRDEAFF. The CDR3 DNA sequence: TGTGCCAGCACCACATACTTCCGGGATGAAGCTTTCTTT.

This clonotype came up a few times. The chain employs TRBV29-1 and TRBJ2-1; D may be TRBD1 (6 bases). Trimming removed 6 bases at V and 7 bases at J, with 19 bases between. Per the germline V gene, CDR1 is SQVTM and CDR2 is ANQGSEA. This CDR3 spans 14 amino acids. The DNA of the CDR3 is TGCAGCGTCGTAATTACCGACAGGATAAATGAGCAGTTCTTC. Translated, it gives CSVVITDRINEQFF.

This clonotype was counted between two and nine times. The CDR3 loop is CASSFGQTLNTEAFF. For the CDR3, the DNA is TGTGCCAGCAGTTTCGGGCAGACCCTCAACACTGAAGCTTTCTTT. The chain links TRBV12-3 or TRBV12-4 to TRBJ1-1, with unresolved D. CDR3 size: 15 residues. V shed 3 bases and J shed 2 bases, with 13 bases lying between them.

This clonotype has just a few counts. This chain joins TRBV5-1 and TRBJ2-1; D may be TRBD1 or TRBD2 (5 bases each). Per germline, CDR1 SGHRS and CDR2 YFSETQ. CDR3 length equals 14 residues. Trimming stripped 4 bases from V and 8 bases from J, with 16 bases between. CDR3 nucleotides: TGCGCCAGCAGCCAGCGGACAAACTCTTATGAGCAGTTCTTC. Translated: CASSQRTNSYEQFF.

This clonotype has at least ten counts. V gene TRBV29-1 combines with J gene TRBJ2-7; D call uncertain. The CDR3 is 14 amino acids. V was trimmed by 5 bases and J by 6 bases, leaving 20 bases between them. Germline V gives CDR1 SQVTM, CDR2 ANQGSEA. The CDR3 protein is CSVTRLGALREQYF. DNA for the CDR3: TGCAGCGTTACCCGGCTTGGAGCGTTGCGCGAGCAGTACTTC.

This clonotype has just a few counts. The chain couples TRBV7-6 to TRBJ2-1; D might be TRBD1 (6 bases). CDR3 size: 16 residues. Germline-derived CDR1 and CDR2 are SGHVS and FNYEAQ. Trimming removed 2 bases at V and 0 bases at J, with 11 bases between. DNA of the CDR3: TGTGCCAGCAGCTTATCAGGGGACCTCTCCTACAATGAGCAGTTCTTC. This codes for CASSLSGDLSYNEQFF.

A note on this clonotype: A single base separates this from a much larger clone, so it may be a read error. The genes are TRBV5-1 and TRBJ1-1; no clear D gene. Germline lookup yields CDR1 SGHRS and CDR2 YFSETQ. V lost 0 bases and J 3 bases, leaving 12 bases between the germline ends. The CDR3 consists of 15 residues. CDR3 residues: CASSLVTRRDTEAFF. The DNA for the CDR3 is TGCGCCAGCAGCTTGGTGACACGGCGGGACACTGAAGCTTTCTTT.

This clonotype was found many times. The chain recombines TRBV2 with TRBJ1-6; D gene unclear. The CDR3 length is 12 residues. V lost 8 bases and J 5 bases, leaving 7 bases between the germline ends. From germline, CDR1 is SNHLY and CDR2 FYNNEI. The CDR3 DNA follows: TGTGCCAGCGGAGATGATAATTCACCCCTCCACTTT. It encodes CASGDDNSPLHF.

This clonotype has just a few counts. The V call is TRBV12-3 or TRBV12-4, the J call TRBJ2-2, with 8 nucleotides matching TRBD1. This CDR3 is built from 16 residues. Losses at the gene ends were 5 bases for V and 0 bases for J; bases not matched to a gene: 5. In DNA form, the CDR3 reads TGTGCCAGCAGTCCATGGGACAGGCCGAACACCGGGGAGCTGTTTTTT. This encodes CASSPWDRPNTGELFF.

This clonotype came up a few times. This chain links TRBV7-6 with TRBJ2-3; weak D call: TRBD1 (6 bases). V gave up 5 bases and J gave up 0 bases, with 15 bases separating them. This CDR3 region has 16 residues. CDR1 SGHVS and CDR2 FNYEAQ come from the germline V gene. Here the CDR3 DNA reads TGTGCCAGCAGCCCCGGGACAACCCAAAGCACAGATACGCAGTATTTT. Translation gives CASSPGTTQSTDTQYF.

The chain couples TRBV19 to TRBJ2-1; D is possibly TRBD1 or TRBD2 (6 bases each). Germline lookup yields CDR1 LNHDA and CDR2 SQIVND (reference sequence). This CDR3 has 18 residues. Trimming took 6 bases from V and 1 from J, leaving 22 bases between them. CDR3 protein: CASSTQGIGGPSYNEQFF. The CDR3 DNA follows: TGTGCCAGTAGCACCCAGGGAATAGGGGGGCCGTCCTACAATGAGCAGTTCTTC. Complete variable domain (other parts from reference TRBV19 and TRBJ2-1): DGGITQSPKYLFRKEGQNVTLSCEQNLNHDAMYWYRQDPGQGLRLIYYSQIVNDFQKGDIAEGYSVSREKKESFPLTVTSAQKNPTAFYLCASSTQGIGGPSYNEQFFGPGTRLTVL.

This clonotype was recorded many times. The chain couples TRBV28 to TRBJ1-5, with D uncertain. The CDR3 is made up of 16 amino acids. Trimming stripped 4 bases from V and 0 bases from J, with 13 bases between. Germline loops: CDR1 MDHEN, CDR2 SYDVKM. The CDR3 DNA reads TGTGCCAGCAGTTCCCGGCCAGTAACTAGCAATCAGCCCCAGCATTTT. Its protein product is CASSSRPVTSNQPQHF.

The chain joins TRBV2 to TRBJ1-2, with D possibly TRBD1 on 5 matching bases. Trimming took off 8 bases at V and 5 bases at J, with 12 bases between the two ends. CDR1 and CDR2 (germline): SNHLY, FYNNEI. This CDR3 has 12 amino acids. The CDR3 DNA sequence: TGTGCCAGCCGACGGGCAGGGTATGGCTACACCTTC. Translating gives CASRRAGYGYTF.

At least ten counts were recorded for this clonotype. The chain couples TRBV6-5 to TRBJ2-1; 8 bases map to TRBD1. The CDR3 contains 16 residues. CDR1 and CDR2 from the germline V gene are MNHEY and SVGAGI. With 6 bases clipped from V and 0 bases from J, the junction kept 7 bases outside the gene matches. In DNA form, the CDR3 reads TGTGCCAGCAGGAAGGGACAGGCGAGCTCCTACAATGAGCAGTTCTTC. Translated, it gives CASRKGQASSYNEQFF.

A few counts support this clonotype. The genes are TRBV7-2 and TRBJ2-5, with 7 bases aligning to TRBD2. This CDR3 spans 14 amino acids. The V gene end was trimmed by 5 bases and the J gene end by 5 bases; junction bases not matched to a gene: 8. Germline-derived CDR1 and CDR2 are SGHTA and FQGNSA. CDR3: CASSPGTTVETQYF. CDR3 bases: TGTGCCAGCAGCCCCGGGACTACCGTTGAGACCCAGTACTTC.

Here the CDR3 DNA reads TGTGCCAGCAGCTTATCACCGACTAGTCCCCCCACAGATACGCAGTATTTT. Protein sequence: CASSLSPTSPPTDTQYF. The chain combines TRBV7-2 with TRBJ2-3; tentatively, D is TRBD2 (6 bases). CDR1 and CDR2 (germline): SGHTA, FQGNSA. Trimming removed 2 bases at V and 2 bases at J, with 17 bases between. CDR3 length: 17 amino acids.

This clonotype was found many times. V is TRBV6-5 and J is TRBJ2-7, with D perhaps given as TRBD1 or TRBD2 (5 bases each). Germline-derived CDR1 and CDR2 are MNHEY and SVGAGI. This CDR3 is 14 amino acids long. Trimming cost V 2 bases and J 4 bases, with 12 bases left between them. CDR3 in amino acids: CASSYAGTEYEQYF. The CDR3 region has the DNA TGTGCCAGCAGTTACGCAGGGACCGAGTACGAGCAGTACTTC.

This clonotype was detected a few times. Here the CDR3 DNA reads TGCGCCAGCAGCGGGGGATCTGGTGAAAAACTGTTTTTT. It is translated as CASSGGSGEKLFF. The chain couples TRBV5-1 to TRBJ1-4, with D possibly TRBD1 on 5 matching bases. The germline V gene has CDR1 SGHRS and CDR2 YFSETQ. The CDR3 loop spans 13 amino acids. V was pared by 4 bases and J by 7 bases, with 11 bases between.

This clonotype was seen ten or more times. The chain is built from TRBV11-1 and TRBJ1-2; 7 bases align to TRBD1. The CDR3 has 13 amino acids. Germline-derived CDR1 and CDR2 are SGHAT and FQDESV (reference sequence). Trimming took 2 bases from V and 8 from J; bases not matched to a gene: 5. CDR3 amino acids: CASSLRQGSGYTF. CDR3 nucleotide sequence: TGTGCCAGCAGCTTACGACAGGGCAGCGGCTACACCTTC.

In this sample, this clonotype turned up a few times. This chain connects TRBV20-1 to TRBJ2-3; D is possibly TRBD2 (7 bases). Germline V gene lookup returns CDR1 DFQATT and CDR2 SNEGSKA (reference sequence). This CDR3 has 11 residues. CDR3 coding DNA: TGCAGCGGGGGGCCCTCCGATACGCAGTATTTT. Translated, it gives CSGGPSDTQYF.

This rearrangement joins TRBV7-3 to TRBJ2-2, with no clear D. The CDR3 totals 15 residues. The V gene lost 3 bases and the J gene lost 6 bases, with 14 bases spanning the gap. CDR1 SGHTA and CDR2 FQGTGA come from the germline V gene. The CDR3: CASSLDLVASGELFF. Written as DNA, the CDR3 is TGTGCCAGCAGCTTGGATCTAGTTGCCTCCGGGGAGCTGTTTTTT.